These 20 T cell receptor beta chains share one sample of origin, sequenced in a study of T cells in Graves' hyperthyroidism and ophthalmopathy. Amplification of TCR beta CDR3 regions was performed using RNA transcripts as template. Primed by the HTBI set, a first-round RT-PCR was run on the TCR CDR3. One entry per CDR3 protein, called by TCRdb with MiXCR from the multiplex PCR reads. Of 500,000 to 600,000 distinct CDR3 sequences in the sample, 40% to 50% are singletons; the top ten hold about 45%. Source material: peripheral blood or thyroid tissue (not recorded which). The receptors shown here come from an adult woman with Graves' disease, either hyperthyroidism or ophthalmopathy (not recorded which).

This clonotype has ten or more counts. The rearrangement joins TRBV7-9 to TRBJ2-7, with D perhaps matching TRBD1 or TRBD2 (5 bases each). In germline, CDR1 is SEHNR, CDR2 FQNEAQ (reference sequence). The CDR3 has 14 residues. V was clipped by 5 bases and J by 1 base, with 12 bases between them. The CDR3 region is CASSLTGRSYEQYF. In DNA form, the CDR3 reads TGTGCCAGCAGCCTGACGGGACGGTCCTACGAGCAGTACTTC.

This clonotype was counted many times. J is TRBJ1-2 and V is TRBV9, with no clear D. The germline V gene encodes CDR1 SGDLS and CDR2 YYNGEE. The CDR3 loop spans 13 amino acids. Trimming removed 4 bases at V and 3 bases at J, with 10 bases between. In nucleotides, the CDR3 is TGTGCCAGCAGCTCCCGGCGGGACTATGGCTACACCTTC. Translating it yields CASSSRRDYGYTF. Full variable domain (remainder filled in from reference TRBV9 and TRBJ1-2): DSGVTQTPKHLITATGQRVTLRCSPRSGDLSVYWYQQSLDQGLQFLIQYYNGEERAKGNILERFSAQQFPDLHSELNLSSLELGDSALYFCASSSRRDYGYTFGSGTRLTVV.

This clonotype occurred many times. The chain uses TRBV19 and TRBJ1-4, with 7 bases lining up with TRBD1. V lost 5 bases to trimming and J lost 6 bases; unmatched junction nucleotides: 9. This CDR3 comprises 15 residues. From germline, CDR1 is LNHDA and CDR2 SQIVND (reference sequence). CDR3 protein: CASSSDRDRHEKLFF. For the CDR3, the DNA is TGTGCCAGTAGTTCTGACCGGGACAGACATGAAAAACTGTTTTTT.

V usage is TRBV3-1 and J usage is TRBJ1-6; no clear D gene. The CDR3 is 14 residues long. V was pared by 3 bases and J by 14 bases, with 17 bases between. Germline V gene lookup returns CDR1 LGHDT and CDR2 YNNKEL (reference sequence). CDR3 coding DNA: TGTGCCAGCAGCCATACAATACCGGGTCGGACCCTCCACTTT. Protein product: CASSHTIPGRTLHF.

This chain uses TRBV14 with TRBJ1-5; TRBD1 is a possible D gene (6 bases). The CDR3 totals 16 residues. Trimming shortened V by 0 bases and J by 1 base, and 10 bases separated the two germline ends. CDR1 SGHDN and CDR2 FVKESK come from the germline V gene. DNA of the CDR3: TGTGCCAGCAGCCAAGATTTTGGGACAAGCAATCAGCCCCAGCATTTT. This sequence encodes CASSQDFGTSNQPQHF.

This clonotype has a count of ten or more. The chain is built from TRBV27 and TRBJ1-2, with D possibly TRBD1 on 6 matching bases. The V end was cut by 5 bases, the J end by 8 bases, with 21 bases between. The germline V gene has CDR1 MNHEY and CDR2 SMNVEV (reference sequence). CDR3 length: 15 residues. The CDR3 DNA follows: TGTGCCAGCAGTCAGGCGGGACAAGCTCAGTTCGGCTACACCTTC. As protein: CASSQAGQAQFGYTF.

V usage is TRBV5-1 and J usage is TRBJ1-2, with D possibly matching TRBD1 (5 bases). The V end lost 4 bases, the J end lost 3 bases, and 10 bases lay between the germline ends. The V gene's germline CDR1 is SGHRS and CDR2 YFSETQ. The CDR3 length is 13 residues. CDR3 DNA sequence: TGCGCCAGCAGCAGGGACGGGGACTATGGCTACACCTTC. Encoded protein: CASSRDGDYGYTF.

With respect to this clonotype: Just one base apart from a much larger clone, this may be a read error. The genes are TRBV5-6 and TRBJ1-6, with 9 bases that match TRBD1. The CDR3 has 15 amino acids. Germline values: CDR1 SGHDT, CDR2 YYEEEE. The CDR3 loop is CVSSLGTGWNSPLHF. CDR3 in DNA: TGTGTCAGCAGCTTAGGGACAGGGTGGAATTCACCCCTCCACTTT.

Many counts were recorded for this clonotype. V usage is TRBV5-1 and J usage is TRBJ1-2; D not resolved. V lost 0 bases, J lost 1 base, and 7 bases lay in between. Germline V gene lookup returns CDR1 SGHRS and CDR2 YFSETQ. This CDR3 has 14 residues. Here the CDR3 DNA reads TGCGCCAGCAGCTTGGAGGGTTATAACTATGGCTACACCTTC. Amino acids: CASSLEGYNYGYTF.

This clonotype was counted at least ten times. The rearrangement links TRBV7-6 to TRBJ1-4; 7 bases map to TRBD1. J was trimmed by 7 bases and V by 5 bases; bases with no gene match: 7. The CDR3 has 14 residues. Germline CDR1 SGHVS, CDR2 FNYEAQ. The CDR3 DNA reads TGTGCCAGCAGCCTAGACAGGGTTGGTGAAAAACTGTTTTTT. Its translation is CASSLDRVGEKLFF.

This chain uses TRBV29-1 with TRBJ2-7; 7 bases align to TRBD1. This CDR3 region has 11 residues. CDR1 and CDR2 (germline): SQVTM, ANQGSEA. V shed 6 bases, J shed 5 bases, and the junction held 4 bases outside the gene matches. The CDR3 spells CSVPGTDEQYF. The CDR3 DNA is TGCAGCGTACCCGGGACAGACGAGCAGTACTTC.

The DNA for the CDR3 is TGTGCCAGCAGCCAAGAATACATCTTTGAGGAGCAGTACTTC. Translated, it gives CASSQEYIFEEQYF. The rearrangement links TRBV14 to TRBJ2-7; D uncertain. The CDR3 contains 14 residues. V lost 0 bases, J lost 7 bases, and 13 bases lay in between. CDR1 SGHDN and CDR2 FVKESK come from the germline V gene.

The J gene is TRBJ1-2, the V gene TRBV14, with 7 bases that match TRBD1. Germline-derived CDR1 and CDR2 are SGHDN and FVKESK. Trimming took 3 bases from V and 0 from J; bases not matched to a gene: 4. The CDR3 spans 15 residues. The CDR3 loop reads CASSQGQSTNYGYTF. The CDR3 DNA reads as TGTGCCAGCAGCCAGGGACAGTCCACTAACTATGGCTACACCTTC.

This clonotype was detected many times. The V gene is TRBV10-3, the J gene TRBJ1-4; 9 bases are shared with TRBD1. CDR3 length equals 15 residues. The J segment lost 4 bases and the V segment lost 6 bases, leaving 6 bases of the junction unmatched. The germline CDR1 and CDR2 sequences are ENHRY and SYGVKD. CDR3 protein: CAISPGQGFNEKLFF. CDR3 nucleotides: TGTGCCATCAGCCCGGGACAGGGCTTTAATGAAAAACTGTTTTTT.

V and J are TRBV29-1 and TRBJ1-2; perhaps TRBD1 as D (5 bases). This CDR3 has 11 amino acids. V was trimmed by 7 bases and J by 0 bases, leaving 6 bases between them. Germline V gives CDR1 SQVTM, CDR2 ANQGSEA. The CDR3 here is CSATANYGYTF. CDR3 nucleotide sequence: TGCAGCGCGACAGCTAACTATGGCTACACCTTC. Looking up the rest from reference TRBV29-1 and TRBJ1-2 gives the full variable domain: SAVISQKPSRDICQRGTSLTIQCQVDSQVTMMFWYRQQPGQSLTLIATANQGSEATYESGFVIDKFPISRPNLTFSTLTVSNMSPEDSSIYLCSATANYGYTFGSGTRLTVV.

This clonotype was recorded at least ten times. The chain employs TRBV10-3 and TRBJ1-6; 8 bases agree with TRBD1. Germline V gene lookup returns CDR1 ENHRY and CDR2 SYGVKD. The CDR3 loop spans 14 amino acids. The J segment lost 6 bases and the V segment lost 6 bases, leaving 4 bases of the junction unmatched. The CDR3 here is CAIRGGQGNSPLHF. The CDR3 DNA sequence: TGTGCCATCAGGGGAGGACAGGGTAATTCACCCCTCCACTTT.

The V gene is TRBV15, the J gene TRBJ2-7, with 8 bases matching TRBD1. Germline-derived CDR1 and CDR2 are LNHNV and YYDKDF (reference sequence). J lost 3 bases, V lost 0 bases, and 4 bases had no gene match. The CDR3 is made up of 15 amino acids. CDR3 amino acids: CATSRDLDRDYEQYF. CDR3 in DNA: TGTGCCACCAGCAGAGATCTGGACAGGGACTACGAGCAGTACTTC.

This clonotype appeared many times. J is TRBJ1-1 and V is TRBV11-2, with D possibly being TRBD1 (6 bases). Germline lookup yields CDR1 SGHAT and CDR2 FQNNGV. The CDR3 sequence is 13 residues long. The V end lost 3 bases, the J end lost 7 bases, and 12 bases lay between the germline ends. CDR3 sequence: CASSFQGKLEAFF. CDR3 bases: TGTGCCAGCAGCTTCCAGGGGAAGCTTGAAGCTTTCTTT. Variable domain in full (rest from reference TRBV11-2 and TRBJ1-1): EAGVAQSPRYKIIEKRQSVAFWCNPISGHATLYWYQQILGQGPKLLIQFQNNGVVDDSQLPKDRFSAERLKGVDSTLKIQPAKLEDSAVYLCASSFQGKLEAFFGQGTRLTVV.

The J gene is TRBJ1-1, the V gene TRBV20-1, with D maybe TRBD1 (6 bases). The CDR3 has 15 residues. Germline V gene sequence: CDR1 DFQATT, CDR2 SNEGSKA (reference sequence). Between the trimmed V and J ends, which lost 6 bases and 0 bases, there was a span of 17 bases. Here the CDR3 reads CSATRGGTMNTEAFF. The CDR3 DNA reads as TGCAGTGCCACAAGGGGGGGGACTATGAACACTGAAGCTTTCTTT.

Regarding this clonotype: Germline and junction disagree at one end, which may indicate a read error. The chain is built from TRBV5-1 and TRBJ1-1, with unresolved D. Germline lookup yields CDR1 SGHRS and CDR2 YFSETQ. The CDR3 spans 11 residues. CDR3 sequence reads: CASSFQIEAFF. The CDR3, as DNA: TGTGCCAGCAGCTTTCAAATCGAAGCTTTCTTT.